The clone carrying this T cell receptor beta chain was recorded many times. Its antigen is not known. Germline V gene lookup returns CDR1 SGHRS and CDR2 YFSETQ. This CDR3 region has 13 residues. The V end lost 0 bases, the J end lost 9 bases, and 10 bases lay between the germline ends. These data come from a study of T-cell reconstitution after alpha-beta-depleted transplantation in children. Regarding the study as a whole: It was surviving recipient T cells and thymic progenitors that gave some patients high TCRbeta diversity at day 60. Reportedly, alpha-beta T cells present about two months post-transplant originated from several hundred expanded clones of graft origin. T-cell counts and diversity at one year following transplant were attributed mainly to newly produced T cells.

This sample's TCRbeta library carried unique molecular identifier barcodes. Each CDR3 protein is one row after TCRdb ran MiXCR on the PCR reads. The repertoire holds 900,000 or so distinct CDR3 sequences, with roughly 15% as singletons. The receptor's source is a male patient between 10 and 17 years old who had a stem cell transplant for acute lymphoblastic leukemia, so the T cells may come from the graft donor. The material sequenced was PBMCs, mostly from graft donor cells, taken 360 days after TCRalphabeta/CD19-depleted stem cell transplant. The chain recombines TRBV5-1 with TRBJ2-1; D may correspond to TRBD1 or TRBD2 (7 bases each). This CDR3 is CASSLARGGEQFF. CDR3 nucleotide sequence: TGCGCCAGCAGCTTGGCCAGGGGGGGTGAGCAGTTCTTC.